This entry describes one T cell receptor beta chain. The antigen is unknown. The CDR3 has 15 residues. V lost 3 bases, J lost 3 bases, and 12 bases lay in between. CDR1 is MGHRA and CDR2 is YSYEKL in the germline V gene. PCR was performed using 60 Vbeta and 13 Jbeta primers. The protocol was immunoSEQ multiplex PCR, while the TCRdb copy is restricted to in-frame clones and leaves out a portion. The sample holds almost 95,000 clones; 69% are singletons and the top ten take 2.7%. This entry is derived from a study of cytomegalovirus exposure and HLA in healthy donors. Study results and limitations: A later analysis by the authors found several of the most significant clusters apparently linked to common viral pathogens. Rarity held for most TCR sequences, but there were some public TCRs that occurred in many donors.

The chain joins TRBV4-1 to TRBJ1-5, with a weak D call TRBD1 (5 bases). This receptor was taken from a man aged 45 to 65 in good health and CMV-seronegative. Sequencing was carried out using PBMCs. The CDR3: CASSQWDSANQPQHF. In nucleotides, the CDR3 is TGCGCCAGCAGCCAGTGGGACTCAGCCAATCAGCCCCAGCATTTT.